The entry below describes one T cell receptor beta chain. The germline V gene has CDR1 WSHSY and CDR2 SAAADI. The CDR3 covers 14 residues. V dropped 2 bases and J dropped 4 bases, with 11 bases sitting between them. This specimen belongs to a study of blood T cell repertoires in COVID-19. Sequenced by immunoSEQ multiplex PCR; TCRdb stores in-frame clones only, minus some. The data contain about 80,000 clones, 70% to 90% of them singletons. Material: peripheral blood. This chain uses TRBV10-2 with TRBJ1-1; the D gene is possibly TRBD1 (5 bases). The TCR was taken from a man aged 50 to 60 with COVID-19, enrolled during active disease. The CDR3 protein is CASSERGSGTEAFF. CDR3 bases: TGCGCCAGCAGTGAGAGGGGCTCGGGCACTGAAGCTTTCTTT.